The rows below give T cell receptor beta chains drawn from one sample of a study of blood T cell repertoires in COVID-19. Produced via immunoSEQ multiplex PCR; TCRdb's table is partial and in-frame only. The table shows around 160,000 clones, with around 87% occurring only once. Specimen: peripheral blood. The receptors were gathered from a man aged 18 to 29 with acute or convalescent COVID-19. Each CDR3 is given with its conserved first and last residue. A D gene is named only where the DNA matches it firmly. Size is stated for part of the rows, as once, few or many counts, or as a class when the clone is expanded.

size	V	D	J	DNA	CDR3
few	TRBV14	TRBD1	TRBJ1-4	TGTGCCAGCAGCCAAGCCGGGACAGGGGCAAAACTGTTTTTT	CASSQAGTGAKLFF
.	TRBV5-8	TRBD1	TRBJ1-4	TGTGCCAGCAGCCACCGACAGGGGGATGAAAAACTGTTTTTT	CASSHRQGDEKLFF
.	TRBV19	.	TRBJ1-5	TGTGCCAGTAGTATGGGCGGCAGGGGCCTTAATCAGCCCCAGCATTTT	CASSMGGRGLNQPQHF
.	TRBV19	.	TRBJ1-5	TGTGCCAGTAGCCTCCCCCGTGGACTCAATCAGCCCCAGCATTTT	CASSLPRGLNQPQHF
.	TRBV5-1	TRBD1	TRBJ2-3	TGCGCCAGCAGCCCCGGCAGGGGGTTCTCCTCTAGCACAGATACGCAGTATTTT	CASSPGRGFSSSTDTQYF
.	TRBV3-1/TRBV3-2	TRBD2	TRBJ2-1	TGTGCCAGCAGCCAAGGGGCTAGCGGGGGCCTCACCTACAATGAGCAGTTCTTC	CASSQGASGGLTYNEQFF
.	TRBV2	.	TRBJ1-5	TGTGCCAGCAGTGAAGTGGGCCCCCAGGCGTCCCAGCATTTT	CASSEVGPQASQHF
once	TRBV7-3	TRBD1	TRBJ1-6	TGTGCCAGCAGCTTATTCCCGGGACAGGGGAATTCACCCCTCCACTTT	CASSLFPGQGNSPLHF
.	TRBV5-1	TRBD2	TRBJ2-3	TGCGCCAGCAGCGGCGGGGGATACACAGATACGCAGTATTTT	CASSGGGYTDTQYF
.	TRBV30	TRBD2	TRBJ2-3	TGTGCCTGGAGTGTAAGGGGTGGGAGGGCAGATACGCAGTATTTT	CAWSVRGGRADTQYF
.	TRBV30	TRBD1	TRBJ1-1	TGTGCCTGGAAACAGGACAGGGTTTGGAACACTGAAGCTTTCTTT	CAWKQDRVWNTEAFF
.	TRBV27	TRBD2	TRBJ2-3	TGTGCCAGCAGTCCGGGACTAGCGGGGCTCACAGATACGCAGTATTTT	CASSPGLAGLTDTQYF
.	TRBV7-9	TRBD1	TRBJ2-6	TGTGCCAGCTTACCGGCAGGGGGCTCTGGGGCCAACGTCCTGACTTTC	CASLPAGGSGANVLTF
.	TRBV5-1	.	TRBJ1-4	TGCGCCAGCAGCTTGAACGGGTTTAATGAAAAACTGTTTTTT	CASSLNGFNEKLFF
.	TRBV5-1	TRBD1	TRBJ1-5	TGCGCCAGCAGTCCGGGACAGGGTCATCAGCCCCAGCATTTT	CASSPGQGHQPQHF
.	TRBV19	TRBD1	TRBJ1-2	TGTGCCAGTAGACCCTCAGGGGACAGCGATGGCTACACCTTC	CASRPSGDSDGYTF
.	TRBV7-2	.	TRBJ1-4	TGTGCCAGCAGCTTAGGGGGAGTCCCTAATGAAAAACTGTTTTTT	CASSLGGVPNEKLFF
.	TRBV29-1	.	TRBJ2-5	TGCAGCGTTGAACCATACCGGCGGGAGACCCAGTACTTC	CSVEPYRRETQYF
once	TRBV11-1	TRBD1	TRBJ2-2	TGTGCCAGCAGCCCAGGAGGGACAGGGAAGACCGGGGAGCTGTTTTTT	CASSPGGTGKTGELFF
.	TRBV28	TRBD1	TRBJ1-5	TGTGCCAGCAGTATTTCGGACAGGGATCGTCAGCCCCAGCATTTT	CASSISDRDRQPQHF
.	TRBV28	TRBD1	TRBJ1-2	TGTGCCACCTCTCCCCCGACAGGGGTCAATGGCTACACCTTC	CATSPPTGVNGYTF
.	TRBV5-1	.	TRBJ2-3	TGCGCCAGCAGCTTAAACGGGGGCACAGATACGCAGTATTTT	CASSLNGGTDTQYF
.	TRBV7-9	TRBD2	TRBJ2-3	TGTGCCAGCAGTTCTAGCGGAAGCACAGATACGCAGTATTTT	CASSSSGSTDTQYF
.	TRBV7-2	.	TRBJ2-2	TGTGCCAGCAGCTTAGCGGCCACCGGGGAGCTGTTTTTT	CASSLAATGELFF
once	TRBV19	TRBD1	TRBJ1-1	TGTGCCAGTAGTACTAGGGGACAGGGTAACACTGAAGCTTTCTTT	CASSTRGQGNTEAFF
.	TRBV30	.	TRBJ1-1	TGTGCCTGGGAGCGGGGGCGCGATGAAGCTTTCTTT	CAWERGRDEAFF
.	TRBV9	TRBD1	TRBJ1-1	TGTGCCAGCAGCCCCGGGGACAGGGACACTGAAGCTTTCTTT	CASSPGDRDTEAFF
.	TRBV9	TRBD1	TRBJ1-2	TGTGCCAGCAGCGGGACAGGGAAGGATGGCTACACCTTC	CASSGTGKDGYTF
.	TRBV28	.	TRBJ2-3	TGTGCCAGCAATGAGGGCGGAGCAAGATCCACAGATACGCAGTATTTT	CASNEGGARSTDTQYF
.	TRBV5-1	TRBD1	TRBJ1-1	TGCGCCAGCAGCTCTTCGACAGGGGAAACTGAAGCTTTCTTT	CASSSSTGETEAFF
once	TRBV5-1	TRBD2	TRBJ2-1	TGCGCCAGCAGCGCAACTAGCGGGGCTGGGAACAATGAGCAGTTCTTC	CASSATSGAGNNEQFF